This TCR beta chain originates from a study of human T cells and chemical hapten exposure. In the study overall: A roughly 2 cm by roughly 2 cm inner upper arm patch received 2% DPC for sensitization.

The length of the CDR3 is 13 residues. V was cut by 0 bases and J by 8 bases, with 5 bases left in between. Germline V gene lookup returns CDR1 ENHRY and CDR2 SYGVKD. Time point here: pre-sensitization, week 0. Treatment denoted: therapeutic diphenylcyclopropenone sensitization with weekly scalp DPC. Study-level results: Compared to controls, expanded TCRs made significantly more large clusters of similar CDR3s.

MiXCR, applied by TCRdb to the RACE reads, yields one record per CDR3 protein. The data show 300,000 to 450,000 distinct CDR3 sequences, about 5% seen once. Note on this clonotype: The antigen remains undetermined.

The rearrangement joins TRBV10-3 to TRBJ1-6; D uncertain. This TCR was sampled from a woman aged 18-29 years with alopecia areata. Some clones in this sample may be carry-over from other donors' samples. Sequencing was performed on whole blood, taken in connection with sensitization to the hapten diphenylcyclopropenone (DPC). The CDR3 DNA sequence: TGTGCCATCAGTGAGTCTCAGTATTCACCCCTCCACTTT. Encoded protein: CAISESQYSPLHF.